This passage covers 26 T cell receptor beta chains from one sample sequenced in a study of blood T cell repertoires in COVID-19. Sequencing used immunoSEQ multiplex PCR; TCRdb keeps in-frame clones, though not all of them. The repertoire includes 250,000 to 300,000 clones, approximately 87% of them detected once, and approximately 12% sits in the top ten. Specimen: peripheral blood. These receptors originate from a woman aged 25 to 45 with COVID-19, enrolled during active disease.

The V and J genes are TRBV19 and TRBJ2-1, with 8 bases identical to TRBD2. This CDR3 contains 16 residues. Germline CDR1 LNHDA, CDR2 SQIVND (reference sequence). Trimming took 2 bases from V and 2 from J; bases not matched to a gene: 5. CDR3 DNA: TGTGCCAGTAGTATAACGGCGGGGGGCGCCTACAATGAGCAGTTCTTC. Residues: CASSITAGGAYNEQFF.

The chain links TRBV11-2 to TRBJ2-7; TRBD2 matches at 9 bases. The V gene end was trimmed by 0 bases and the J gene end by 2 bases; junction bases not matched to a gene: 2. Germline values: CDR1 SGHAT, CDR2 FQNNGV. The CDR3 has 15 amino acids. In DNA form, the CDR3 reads TGTGCCAGCAGCTTAGACGCTAGCGGGGCCTACGAGCAGTACTTC. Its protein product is CASSLDASGAYEQYF.

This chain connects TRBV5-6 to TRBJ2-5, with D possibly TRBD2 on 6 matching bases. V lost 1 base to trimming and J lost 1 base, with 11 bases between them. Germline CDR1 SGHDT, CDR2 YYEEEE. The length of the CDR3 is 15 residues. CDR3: CASSLTRDFQETQYF. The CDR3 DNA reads TGTGCCAGCAGCTTGACGCGGGACTTCCAAGAGACCCAGTACTTC.

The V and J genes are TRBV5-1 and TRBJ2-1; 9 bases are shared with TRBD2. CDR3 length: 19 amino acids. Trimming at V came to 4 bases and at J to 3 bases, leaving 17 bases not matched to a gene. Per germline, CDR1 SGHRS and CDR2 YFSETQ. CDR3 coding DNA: TGCGCCAGCAGCCCCTCGGGAGGGGTGATAGCGGGGGTCTACAATGAGCAGTTCTTC. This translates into CASSPSGGVIAGVYNEQFF.

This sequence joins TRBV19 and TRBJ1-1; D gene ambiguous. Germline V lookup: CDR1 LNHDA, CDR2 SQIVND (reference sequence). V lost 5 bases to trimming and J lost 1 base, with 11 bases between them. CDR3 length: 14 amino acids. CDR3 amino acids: CASSPRRENTEAFF. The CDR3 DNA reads TGTGCCAGTAGTCCCCGACGGGAGAACACTGAAGCTTTCTTT.

The CDR3 DNA reads as TGTGCCAGCAGCTCGTCCCTGGGAGATGAGCAGTTCTTC. Protein sequence: CASSSSLGDEQFF. The gene calls are TRBV7-7 and TRBJ2-1; D is possibly TRBD2 (5 bases). From germline, CDR1 is SSHAT and CDR2 FNYEAQ (reference sequence). Trimming took 4 bases from V and 8 from J, leaving 12 bases between them. CDR3 length: 13 amino acids.

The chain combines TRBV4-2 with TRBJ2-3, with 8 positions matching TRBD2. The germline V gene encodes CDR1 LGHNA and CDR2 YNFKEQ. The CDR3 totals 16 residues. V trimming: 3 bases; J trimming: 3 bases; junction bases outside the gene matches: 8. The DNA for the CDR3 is TGTGCCAGCAGCCAGGCCGGGACTAGAAAGACAGATACGCAGTATTTT. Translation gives CASSQAGTRKTDTQYF.

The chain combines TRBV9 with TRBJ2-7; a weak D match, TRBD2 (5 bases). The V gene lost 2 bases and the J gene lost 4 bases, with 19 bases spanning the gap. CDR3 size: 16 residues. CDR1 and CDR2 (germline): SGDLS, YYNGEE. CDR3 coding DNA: TGTGCCAGCAGCGTGAATCCTAGCAGTCTTAGATACGAGCAGTACTTC. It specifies CASSVNPSSLRYEQYF. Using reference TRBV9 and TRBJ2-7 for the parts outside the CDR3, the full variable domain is DSGVTQTPKHLITATGQRVTLRCSPRSGDLSVYWYQQSLDQGLQFLIQYYNGEERAKGNILERFSAQQFPDLHSELNLSSLELGDSALYFCASSVNPSSLRYEQYFGPGTRLTVT.

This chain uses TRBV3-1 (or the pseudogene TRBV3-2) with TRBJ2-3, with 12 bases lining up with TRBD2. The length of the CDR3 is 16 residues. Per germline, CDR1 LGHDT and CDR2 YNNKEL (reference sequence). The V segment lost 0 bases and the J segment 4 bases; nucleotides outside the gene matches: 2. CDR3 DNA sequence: TGTGCCAGCAGCCAAGAGCTAGCGGGGGGGCCAGATACGCAGTATTTT. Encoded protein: CASSQELAGGPDTQYF.

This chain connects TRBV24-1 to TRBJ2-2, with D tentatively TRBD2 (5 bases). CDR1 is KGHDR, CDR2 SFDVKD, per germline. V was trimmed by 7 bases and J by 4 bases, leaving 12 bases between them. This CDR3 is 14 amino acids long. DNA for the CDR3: TGTGCCACCAGCCGGGGTGTGGGCACCGGGGAGCTGTTTTTT. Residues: CATSRGVGTGELFF.

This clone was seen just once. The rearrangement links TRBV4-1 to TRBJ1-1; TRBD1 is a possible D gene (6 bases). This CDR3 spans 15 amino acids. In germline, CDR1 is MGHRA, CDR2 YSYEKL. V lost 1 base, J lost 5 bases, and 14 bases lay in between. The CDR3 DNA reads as TGCGCCAGCAGCCAAGGGGGGGGGCTTCAGACTGAAGCTTTCTTT. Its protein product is CASSQGGGLQTEAFF.

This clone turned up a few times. The CDR3 loop reads CASSDPQPNSPLHF. The CDR3 region has the DNA TGTGCCAGCAGTGATCCACAGCCGAATTCACCCCTCCACTTT. The chain links TRBV6-1 to TRBJ1-6; D is uncertain. Germline assignment: CDR1 MNHNS and CDR2 SASEGT. The CDR3 has 14 amino acids. V was cut by 3 bases and J by 7 bases, with 10 bases left in between.

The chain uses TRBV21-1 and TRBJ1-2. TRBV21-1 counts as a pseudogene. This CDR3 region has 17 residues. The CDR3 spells CASSKIRRAEANYGYTF. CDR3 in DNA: TGTGCCAGCAGCAAAATAAGGAGGGCGGAAGCTAACTATGGCTACACCTTC.

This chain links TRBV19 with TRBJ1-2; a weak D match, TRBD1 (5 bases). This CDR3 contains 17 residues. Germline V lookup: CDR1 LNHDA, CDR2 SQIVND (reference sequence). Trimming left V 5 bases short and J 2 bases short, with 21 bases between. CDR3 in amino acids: CASSYAVRGGWNYGYTF. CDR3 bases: TGTGCCAGTAGTTACGCGGTGAGGGGAGGATGGAACTATGGCTACACCTTC.

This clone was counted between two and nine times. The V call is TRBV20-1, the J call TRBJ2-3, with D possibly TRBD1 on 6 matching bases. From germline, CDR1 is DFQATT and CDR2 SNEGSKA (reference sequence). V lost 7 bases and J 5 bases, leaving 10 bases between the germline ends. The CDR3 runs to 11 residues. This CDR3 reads CSVVGGDTQYF. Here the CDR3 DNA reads TGCAGTGTGGTAGGGGGAGATACGCAGTATTTT.

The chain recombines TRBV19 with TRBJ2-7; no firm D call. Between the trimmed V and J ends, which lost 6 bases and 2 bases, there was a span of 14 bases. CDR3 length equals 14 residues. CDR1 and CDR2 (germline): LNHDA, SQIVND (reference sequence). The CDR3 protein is CASSPTGAPYEQYF. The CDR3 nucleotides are TGTGCCAGTAGCCCCACCGGTGCCCCCTACGAGCAGTACTTC. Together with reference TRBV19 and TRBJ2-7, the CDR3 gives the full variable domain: DGGITQSPKYLFRKEGQNVTLSCEQNLNHDAMYWYRQDPGQGLRLIYYSQIVNDFQKGDIAEGYSVSREKKESFPLTVTSAQKNPTAFYLCASSPTGAPYEQYFGPGTRLTVT.

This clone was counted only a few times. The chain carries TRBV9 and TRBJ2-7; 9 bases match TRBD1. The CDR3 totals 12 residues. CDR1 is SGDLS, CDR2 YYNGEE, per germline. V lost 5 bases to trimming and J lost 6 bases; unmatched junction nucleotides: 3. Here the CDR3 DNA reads TGTGCCAGCAGTCGACAGGGGGGCGAGCAGTACTTC. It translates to CASSRQGGEQYF.

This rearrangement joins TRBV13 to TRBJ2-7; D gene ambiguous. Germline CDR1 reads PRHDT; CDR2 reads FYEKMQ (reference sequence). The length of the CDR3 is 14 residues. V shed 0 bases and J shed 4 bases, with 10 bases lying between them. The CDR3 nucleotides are TGTGCCAGCAGCTTAGGCGGCCGGAGTTACGAGCAGTACTTC. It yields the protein CASSLGGRSYEQYF.

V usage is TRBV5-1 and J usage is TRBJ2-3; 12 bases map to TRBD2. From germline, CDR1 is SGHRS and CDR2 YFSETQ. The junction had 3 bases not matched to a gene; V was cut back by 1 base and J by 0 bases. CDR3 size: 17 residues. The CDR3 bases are TGCGCCAGCAGCTTGAAGACTAGCGGGGGCAGCACAGATACGCAGTATTTT. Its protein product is CASSLKTSGGSTDTQYF.

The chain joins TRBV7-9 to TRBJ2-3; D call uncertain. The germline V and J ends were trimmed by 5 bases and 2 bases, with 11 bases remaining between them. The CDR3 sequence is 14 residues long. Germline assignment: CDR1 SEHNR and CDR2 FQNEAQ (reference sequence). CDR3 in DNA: TGTGCCAGCAGCCTACCCCCTTCCACAGATACGCAGTATTTT. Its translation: CASSLPPSTDTQYF.

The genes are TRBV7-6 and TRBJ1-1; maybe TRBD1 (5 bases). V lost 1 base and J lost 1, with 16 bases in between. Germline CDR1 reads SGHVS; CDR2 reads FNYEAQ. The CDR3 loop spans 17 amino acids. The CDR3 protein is CASSLGRGVEGNTEAFF. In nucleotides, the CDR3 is TGTGCCAGCAGCTTAGGTCGGGGCGTGGAGGGGAACACTGAAGCTTTCTTT. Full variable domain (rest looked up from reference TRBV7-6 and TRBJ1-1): GAGVSQSPRYKVTKRGQDVALRCDPISGHVSLYWYRQALGQGPEFLTYFNYEAQQDKSGLPNDRFSAERPEGSISTLTIQRTEQRDSAMYRCASSLGRGVEGNTEAFFGQGTRLTVV.

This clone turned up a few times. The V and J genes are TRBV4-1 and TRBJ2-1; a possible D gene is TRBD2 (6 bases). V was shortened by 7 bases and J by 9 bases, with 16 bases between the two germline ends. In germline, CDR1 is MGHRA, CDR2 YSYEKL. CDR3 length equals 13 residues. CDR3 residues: CASNRGSGGEQFF. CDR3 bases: TGCGCCAGCAACCGGGGGTCAGGTGGTGAGCAGTTCTTC.

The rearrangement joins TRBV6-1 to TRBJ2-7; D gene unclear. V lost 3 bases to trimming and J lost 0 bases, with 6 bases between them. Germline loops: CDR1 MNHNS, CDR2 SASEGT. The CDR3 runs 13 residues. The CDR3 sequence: CASSDISSYEQYF. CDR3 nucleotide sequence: TGTGCCAGCAGTGATATCAGCTCCTACGAGCAGTACTTC.

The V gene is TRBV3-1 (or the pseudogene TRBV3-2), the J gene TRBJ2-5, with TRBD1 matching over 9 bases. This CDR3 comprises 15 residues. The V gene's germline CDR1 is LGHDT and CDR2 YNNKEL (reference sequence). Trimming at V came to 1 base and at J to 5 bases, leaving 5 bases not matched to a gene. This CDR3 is CASSQVTGGEETQYF. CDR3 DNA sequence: TGTGCCAGCAGCCAAGTGACAGGGGGTGAGGAGACCCAGTACTTC.

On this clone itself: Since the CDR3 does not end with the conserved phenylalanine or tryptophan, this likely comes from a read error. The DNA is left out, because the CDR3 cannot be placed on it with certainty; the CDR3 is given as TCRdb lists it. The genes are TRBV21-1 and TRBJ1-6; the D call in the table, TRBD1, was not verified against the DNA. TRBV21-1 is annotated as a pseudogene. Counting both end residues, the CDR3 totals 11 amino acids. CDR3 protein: CASGTGQDSWV.

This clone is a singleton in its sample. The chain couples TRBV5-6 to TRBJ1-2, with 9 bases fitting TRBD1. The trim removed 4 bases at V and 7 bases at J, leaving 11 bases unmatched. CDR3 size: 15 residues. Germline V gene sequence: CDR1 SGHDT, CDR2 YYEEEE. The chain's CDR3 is CASSTGTGSRGGYTF. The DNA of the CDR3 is TGTGCCAGCAGCACCGGGACAGGGTCCAGGGGTGGCTACACCTTC.